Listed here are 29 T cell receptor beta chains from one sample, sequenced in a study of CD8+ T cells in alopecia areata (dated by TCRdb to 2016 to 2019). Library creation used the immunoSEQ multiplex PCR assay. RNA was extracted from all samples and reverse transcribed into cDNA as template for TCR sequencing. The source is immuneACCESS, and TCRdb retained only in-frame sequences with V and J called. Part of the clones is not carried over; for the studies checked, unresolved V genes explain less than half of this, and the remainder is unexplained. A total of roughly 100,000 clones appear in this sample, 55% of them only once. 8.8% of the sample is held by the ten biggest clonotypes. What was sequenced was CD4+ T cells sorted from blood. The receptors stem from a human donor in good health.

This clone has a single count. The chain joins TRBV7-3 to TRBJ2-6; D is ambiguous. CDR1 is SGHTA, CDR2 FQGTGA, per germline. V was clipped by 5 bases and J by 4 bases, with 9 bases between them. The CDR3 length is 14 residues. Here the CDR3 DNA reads TGTGCCAGCAGCCCCACCCGGGGGGCCAACGTCCTGACTTTC. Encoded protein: CASSPTRGANVLTF.

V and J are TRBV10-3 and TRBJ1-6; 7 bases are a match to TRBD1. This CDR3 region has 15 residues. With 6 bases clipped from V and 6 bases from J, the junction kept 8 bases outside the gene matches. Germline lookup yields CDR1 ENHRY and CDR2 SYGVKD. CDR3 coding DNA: TGTGCCATCAGCGATCCGGGACAGAGTAATTCACCCCTCCACTTT. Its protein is CAISDPGQSNSPLHF.

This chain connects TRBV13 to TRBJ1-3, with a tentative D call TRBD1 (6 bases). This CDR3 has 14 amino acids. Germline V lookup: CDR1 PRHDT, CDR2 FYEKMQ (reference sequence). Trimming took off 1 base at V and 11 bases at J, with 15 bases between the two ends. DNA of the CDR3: TGTGCCAGCAGCTTAGCCGGGACAAGGAGGGCCATATATTTT. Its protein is CASSLAGTRRAIYF.

The CDR3: CASSLVTSGGNSYEQYF. The CDR3 DNA reads TGCGCCAGCAGCCTCGTGACTAGCGGGGGGAACTCCTACGAGCAGTACTTC. V and J are TRBV4-1 and TRBJ2-7; 13 bases align to TRBD2. CDR1 and CDR2 (germline): MGHRA, YSYEKL. Losses at the gene ends were 4 bases for V and 0 bases for J; bases not matched to a gene: 6. The CDR3 has 17 amino acids.

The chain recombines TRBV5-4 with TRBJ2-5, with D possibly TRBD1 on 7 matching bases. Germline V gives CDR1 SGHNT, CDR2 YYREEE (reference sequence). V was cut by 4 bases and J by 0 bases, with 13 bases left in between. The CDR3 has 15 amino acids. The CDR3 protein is CASSGRTGHQETQYF. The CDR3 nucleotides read TGTGCCAGCAGCGGGAGGACAGGCCACCAAGAGACCCAGTACTTC.

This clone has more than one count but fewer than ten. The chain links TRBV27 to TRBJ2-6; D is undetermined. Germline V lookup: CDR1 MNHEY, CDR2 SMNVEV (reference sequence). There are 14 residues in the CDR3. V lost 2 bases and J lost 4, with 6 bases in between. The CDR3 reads CASSLISGANVLTF. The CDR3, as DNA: TGTGCCAGCAGTTTAATATCAGGGGCCAACGTCCTGACTTTC. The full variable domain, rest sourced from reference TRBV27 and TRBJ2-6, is EAQVTQNPRYLITVTGKKLTVTCSQNMNHEYMSWYRQDPGLGLRQIYYSMNVEVTDKGDVPEGYKVSRKEKRNFPLILESPSPNQTSLYFCASSLISGANVLTFGAGSRLTVL.

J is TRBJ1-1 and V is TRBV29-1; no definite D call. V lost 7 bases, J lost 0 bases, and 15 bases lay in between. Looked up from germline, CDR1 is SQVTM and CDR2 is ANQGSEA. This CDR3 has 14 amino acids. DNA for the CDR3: TGCAGCGGGGGTACCGGAGTCTTGAACACTGAAGCTTTCTTT. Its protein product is CSGGTGVLNTEAFF.

The CDR3 region is CAIRPQNQYGYTF. Here the CDR3 DNA reads TGTGCCATCAGGCCCCAGAACCAATATGGCTACACCTTC. The V and J genes are TRBV10-3 and TRBJ1-2; no firm D call. From germline, CDR1 is ENHRY and CDR2 SYGVKD. With 6 bases removed from V and 5 bases from J, the gap between germline ends came to 13 bases. This CDR3 is built from 13 residues.

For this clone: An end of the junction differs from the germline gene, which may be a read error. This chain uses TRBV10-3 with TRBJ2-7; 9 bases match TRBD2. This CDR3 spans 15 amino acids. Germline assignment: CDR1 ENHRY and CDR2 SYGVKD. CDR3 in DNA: TGTGCCAGCAGTTACTCGCTTAGCGGGGGTTACGAGCAGTACTTC. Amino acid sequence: CASSYSLSGGYEQYF.

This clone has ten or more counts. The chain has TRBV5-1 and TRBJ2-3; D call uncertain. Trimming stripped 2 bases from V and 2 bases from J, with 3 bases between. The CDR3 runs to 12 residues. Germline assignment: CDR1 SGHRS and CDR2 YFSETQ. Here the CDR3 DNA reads TGCGCCAGCAGCTTCGACACAGATACGCAGTATTTT. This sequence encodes CASSFDTDTQYF.

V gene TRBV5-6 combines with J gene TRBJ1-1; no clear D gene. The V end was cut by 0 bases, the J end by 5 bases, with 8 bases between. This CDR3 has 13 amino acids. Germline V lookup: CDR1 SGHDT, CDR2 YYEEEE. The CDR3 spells CASSLEWETEAFF. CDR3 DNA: TGTGCCAGCAGCTTGGAATGGGAGACTGAAGCTTTCTTT. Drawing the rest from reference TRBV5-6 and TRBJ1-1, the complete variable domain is DAGVTQSPTHLIKTRGQQVTLRCSPKSGHDTVSWYQQALGQGPQFIFQYYEEEERQRGNFPDRFSGHQFPNYSSELNVNALLLGDSALYLCASSLEWETEAFFGQGTRLTVV.

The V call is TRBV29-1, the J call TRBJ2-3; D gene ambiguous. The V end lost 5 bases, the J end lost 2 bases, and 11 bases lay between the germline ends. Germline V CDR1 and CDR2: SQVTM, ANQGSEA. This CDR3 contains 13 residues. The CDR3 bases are TGCAGCGTTCGGTGGGTCGCCACAGATACGCAGTATTTT. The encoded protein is CSVRWVATDTQYF.

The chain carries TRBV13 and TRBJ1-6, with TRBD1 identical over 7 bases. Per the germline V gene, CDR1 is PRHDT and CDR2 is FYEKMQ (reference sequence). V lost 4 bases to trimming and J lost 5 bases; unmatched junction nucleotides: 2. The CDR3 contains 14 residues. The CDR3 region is CASSSRGDNSPLHF. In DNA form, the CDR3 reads TGTGCCAGCAGCTCCAGGGGGGATAATTCACCCCTCCACTTT.

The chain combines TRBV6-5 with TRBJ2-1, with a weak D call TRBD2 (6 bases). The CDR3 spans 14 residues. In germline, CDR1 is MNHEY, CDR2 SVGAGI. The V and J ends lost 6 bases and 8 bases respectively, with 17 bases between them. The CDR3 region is CASSRITRRDEQFF. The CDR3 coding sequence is TGTGCCAGCAGCCGGATTACCCGGAGGGATGAGCAGTTCTTC.

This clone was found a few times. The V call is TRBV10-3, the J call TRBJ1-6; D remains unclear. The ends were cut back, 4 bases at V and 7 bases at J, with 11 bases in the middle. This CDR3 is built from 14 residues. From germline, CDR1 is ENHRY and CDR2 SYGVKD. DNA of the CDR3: TGTGCCATCAGTGTCCGGGAGGTCAATTCACCCCTCCACTTT. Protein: CAISVREVNSPLHF.

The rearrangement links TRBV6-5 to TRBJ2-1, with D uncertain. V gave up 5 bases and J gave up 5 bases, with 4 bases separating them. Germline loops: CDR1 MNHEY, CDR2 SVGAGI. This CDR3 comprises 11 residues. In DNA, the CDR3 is TGTGCCAGCAGTCAGAACAATGAGCAGTTCTTC. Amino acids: CASSQNNEQFF.

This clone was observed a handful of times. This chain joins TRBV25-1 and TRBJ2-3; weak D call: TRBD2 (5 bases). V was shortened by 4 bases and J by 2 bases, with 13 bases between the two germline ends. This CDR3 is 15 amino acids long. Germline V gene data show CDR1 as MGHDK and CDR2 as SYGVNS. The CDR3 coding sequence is TGTGCCAGCAGTGGATTAAGGACTGTCACAGATACGCAGTATTTT. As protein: CASSGLRTVTDTQYF.

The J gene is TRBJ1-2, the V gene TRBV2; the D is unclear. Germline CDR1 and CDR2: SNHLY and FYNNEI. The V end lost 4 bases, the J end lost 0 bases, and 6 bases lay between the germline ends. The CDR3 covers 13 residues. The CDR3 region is CASSGGPNYGYTF. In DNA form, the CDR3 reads TGTGCCAGCAGTGGAGGGCCTAACTATGGCTACACCTTC.

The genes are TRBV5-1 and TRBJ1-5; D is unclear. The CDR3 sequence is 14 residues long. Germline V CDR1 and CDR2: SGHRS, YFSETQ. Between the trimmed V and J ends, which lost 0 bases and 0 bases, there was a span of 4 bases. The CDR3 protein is CASSLGYSNQPQHF. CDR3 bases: TGCGCCAGCAGCTTGGGTTATAGCAATCAGCCCCAGCATTTT.

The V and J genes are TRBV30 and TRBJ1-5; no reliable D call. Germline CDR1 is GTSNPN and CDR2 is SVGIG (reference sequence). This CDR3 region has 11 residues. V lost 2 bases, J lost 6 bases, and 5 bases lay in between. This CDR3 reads CAWSSSQPQHF. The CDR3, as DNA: TGTGCCTGGAGTTCATCTCAGCCCCAGCATTTT.

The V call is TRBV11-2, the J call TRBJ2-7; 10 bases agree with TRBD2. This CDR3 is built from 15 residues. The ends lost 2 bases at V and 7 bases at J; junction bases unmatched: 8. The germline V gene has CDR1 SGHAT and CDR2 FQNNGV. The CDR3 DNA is TGTGCCAGCAGCTTAAATATCGGGGGACTAGCGGAGCAGTACTTC. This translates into CASSLNIGGLAEQYF.

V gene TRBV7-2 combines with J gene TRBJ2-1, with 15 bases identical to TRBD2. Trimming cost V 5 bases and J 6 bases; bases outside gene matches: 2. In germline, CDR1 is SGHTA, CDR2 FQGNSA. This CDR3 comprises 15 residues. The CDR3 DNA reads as TGTGCCAGCAGCGTGGGACTAGCGGGGGGCAATGAGCAGTTCTTC. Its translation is CASSVGLAGGNEQFF.

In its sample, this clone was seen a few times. CDR3: CASSLFPTGLYEQYF. The CDR3 DNA sequence: TGTGCCAGCAGTTTATTCCCGACAGGGTTGTACGAGCAGTACTTC. The chain combines TRBV27 with TRBJ2-7; 7 bases are a match to TRBD1. This CDR3 is built from 15 residues. The V gene end was trimmed by 1 base and the J gene end by 4 bases; junction bases not matched to a gene: 7. Germline CDR1 is MNHEY and CDR2 is SMNVEV (reference sequence).

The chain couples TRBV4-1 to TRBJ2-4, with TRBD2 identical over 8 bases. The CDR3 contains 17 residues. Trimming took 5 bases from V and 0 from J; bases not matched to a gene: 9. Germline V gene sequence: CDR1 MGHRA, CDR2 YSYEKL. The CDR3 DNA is TGCGCCAGCAGCTCCCCCCCGGGGGGGATAGCCAAAAACATTCAGTACTTC. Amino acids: CASSSPPGGIAKNIQYF.

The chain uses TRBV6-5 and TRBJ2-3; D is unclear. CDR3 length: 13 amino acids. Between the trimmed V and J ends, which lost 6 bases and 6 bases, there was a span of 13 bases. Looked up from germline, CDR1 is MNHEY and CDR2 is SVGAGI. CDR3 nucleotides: TGTGCCAGCAGAAGAAATGCCGGGGATACGCAGTATTTT. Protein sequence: CASRRNAGDTQYF.

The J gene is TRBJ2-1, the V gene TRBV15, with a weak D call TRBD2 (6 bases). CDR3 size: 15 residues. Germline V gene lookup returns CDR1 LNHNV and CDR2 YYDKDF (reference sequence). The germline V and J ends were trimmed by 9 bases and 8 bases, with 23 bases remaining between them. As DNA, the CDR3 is TGTGCCACTGGGTTAGGAGGGCCCAAGTCCGATGAGCAGTTCTTC. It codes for CATGLGGPKSDEQFF.

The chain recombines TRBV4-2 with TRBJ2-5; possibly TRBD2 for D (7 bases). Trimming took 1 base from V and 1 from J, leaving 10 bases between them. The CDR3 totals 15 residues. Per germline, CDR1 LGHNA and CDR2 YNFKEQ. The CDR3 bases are TGTGCCAGCAGCCAAGGGCGGGGGCCCCAAGAGACCCAGTACTTC. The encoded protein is CASSQGRGPQETQYF.

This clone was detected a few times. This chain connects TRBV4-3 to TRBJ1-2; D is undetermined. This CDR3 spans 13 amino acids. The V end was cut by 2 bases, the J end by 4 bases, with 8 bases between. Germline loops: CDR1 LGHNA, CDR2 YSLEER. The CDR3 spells CASSQPGIYGYTF. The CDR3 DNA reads TGCGCCAGCAGCCAACCGGGCATCTATGGCTACACCTTC.

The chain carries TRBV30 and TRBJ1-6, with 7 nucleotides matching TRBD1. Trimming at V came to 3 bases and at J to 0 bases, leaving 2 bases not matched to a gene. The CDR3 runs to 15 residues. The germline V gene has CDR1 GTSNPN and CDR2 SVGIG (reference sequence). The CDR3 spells CAWRRDSSYNSPLHF. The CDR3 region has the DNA TGTGCCTGGAGACGGGACAGCTCCTATAATTCACCCCTCCACTTT.